The TCR beta chain described here comes from a study of a mutant IDH1 vaccine in newly diagnosed glioma. The overall study: Administration of eight vaccinations to patients took place in weeks 1, 3, 5, 7, 11, 15, 19, 23. Onset of vaccination occurred 4-6 weeks following radiotherapy alone, or with temozolomide cycles. Study-wide points: Whatever changes occurred in top peripheral T cell clonotypes seemed unrelated to pseudoprogression. Overall, 90% to 95% of patients had vaccine-induced immune responses.

This sample's time point: week 23, last vaccination. Each dose of the vaccine consisted of 300 ug of mutant IDH1 20-mer peptide, with topical imiquimod. Trimming removed 5 bases at V and 4 bases at J, with 8 bases between. Germline assignment: CDR1 GTSNPN and CDR2 SVGIG (reference sequence). The CDR3 has 11 amino acids. Using immunoSEQ multiplex PCR, the repertoire was profiled, and TCRdb retains in-frame clones only, with some absent. Seen here are around 56,000 clones, approximately 78% observed once, and the top ten hold roughly 8.8%. A few counts support this clone. The antigen is undetermined. This material consisted of PBMCs, taken from a glioma patient whose treatment included an IDH1 peptide vaccine. V gene TRBV30 combines with J gene TRBJ1-1; tentative D call: TRBD1 (5 bases). The source of this sequence is a woman aged 40 to 50 with glioma. Some clones in this sample may be carry-over from other donors' samples. CDR3 DNA: TGTGCCTGGTTCAGGGTCACTGAAGCTTTCTTT. Its translation: CAWFRVTEAFF.